This entry lists 6 T cell receptor beta chains sequenced from one sample in a study of blood T cell repertoires in COVID-19. The data were produced by immunoSEQ multiplex PCR, yet TCRdb's version contains in-frame clones alone and is incomplete. The sample carries 300,000 or so clones, just under 90% recorded once. What was sequenced was peripheral blood. The receptors were sampled from a woman in her forties with acute or convalescent COVID-19.

The chain is built from TRBV5-6 and TRBJ1-1; 9 nucleotides align to TRBD1. This CDR3 has 16 amino acids. Germline V gene data show CDR1 as SGHDT and CDR2 as YYEEEE. Trimming removed 9 bases from V and 6 bases from J; junction bases left unmatched: 18. CDR3 coding DNA: TGTGCCACCACACCCGGGACAGGGTTCTGGGGACCTGAAGCTTTCTTT. Encoded protein: CATTPGTGFWGPEAFF.

The chain joins TRBV5-1 to TRBJ2-3, with 8 positions matching TRBD1. The CDR3 length is 14 residues. V shed 3 bases, J shed 0 bases, and the junction held 0 bases outside the gene matches. Germline assignment: CDR1 SGHRS and CDR2 YFSETQ. DNA for the CDR3: TGCGCCAGCAGCTGGGACAGGAGCACAGATACGCAGTATTTT. It is translated as CASSWDRSTDTQYF.

V and J are TRBV5-8 and TRBJ1-6; D ambiguous. With 2 bases removed from V and 14 bases from J, the gap between germline ends came to 5 bases. The CDR3 extends over 10 amino acids. CDR1 and CDR2 (germline): SGHTS, YDEGEE. Written as DNA, the CDR3 is TGTGCCAGCAGCTTTTCGGCCCTCCACTTT. It specifies CASSFSALHF.

V gene TRBV20-1 combines with J gene TRBJ1-2; D unresolved. Trimming removed 0 bases at V and 8 bases at J, with 7 bases between. The CDR3 is 11 amino acids. Germline-derived CDR1 and CDR2 are DFQATT and SNEGSKA (reference sequence). The CDR3 loop is CSAREPGGYTF. Written as DNA, the CDR3 is TGCAGTGCTAGAGAGCCCGGGGGCTACACCTTC.

In its sample, this clone was seen a few times. The chain employs TRBV5-6 and TRBJ1-2; 7 bases line up with TRBD1. V shed 7 bases and J 0 bases; nucleotides not matched to a gene: 15. The CDR3 length is 17 residues. Germline CDR1 and CDR2: SGHDT and YYEEEE. The DNA of the CDR3 is TGTGCCAGCGAAGACTACAGGGGACCCTCAGCTAACTATGGCTACACCTTC. As protein: CASEDYRGPSANYGYTF.

V gene TRBV5-6 combines with J gene TRBJ1-1; D not resolved. Trimming stripped 0 bases from V and 10 bases from J, with 13 bases between. The germline V gene has CDR1 SGHDT and CDR2 YYEEEE. The length of the CDR3 is 13 residues. This CDR3 reads CASSLVDTPRAFF. The CDR3 DNA follows: TGTGCCAGCAGCTTGGTAGACACTCCTCGAGCTTTCTTT. The full variable domain, rest sourced from reference TRBV5-6 and TRBJ1-1, is DAGVTQSPTHLIKTRGQQVTLRCSPKSGHDTVSWYQQALGQGPQFIFQYYEEEERQRGNFPDRFSGHQFPNYSSELNVNALLLGDSALYLCASSLVDTPRAFFGQGTRLTVV.